This T cell receptor (beta chain) comes out of a study of CD8 T cells in ankylosing spondylitis (dated by TCRdb to the late 2010s). With respect to the entire study: The study set out to find disease-linked TCR variants by profiling T cell receptor beta repertoires in ankylosing spondylitis patients and healthy donors. The whole study cohort included 85 to 120 healthy donors and over 20 ankylosing spondylitis patients. Peripheral blood was sampled, and synovial fluid was additionally collected from ankylosing spondylitis patients. General study outcomes and caveats: Some motif variants were previously reported in synovial fluid and blood of reactive arthritis patients, suggesting common disease-initiation mechanisms. The disease-linked clones had a CD8+ phenotype and were found at relatively low frequencies in peripheral blood. According to the report, matched synovial fluid samples from ankylosing spondylitis patients were significantly enriched for the disease-linked clones. Blood from ankylosing spondylitis patients appeared to be characterized by a TCR beta motif composed of several highly homologous amino acid variants.

The instrument given in TCRdb is Illumina HiSeq 2500. Quantitative 5'-RACE with molecular barcodes was used to prepare TCR beta libraries. The paper's processing steps were these. A new computational method based on a probabilistic model of VDJ rearrangement was used to identify disease-linked TCR variants. TCRdb's own reprocessing of the public reads used fastp at Q25 and MiXCR and kept productive beta chains. Rows with a matching CDR3 protein are joined into one entry that keeps the most common DNA and genes. These V and J calls originate from TCRdb's pipeline instead of the authors' own analysis. This sample is represented by approximately 90,000 distinct CDR3 sequences; roughly 8.3% of them were singletons. 9.5% to 10% of the sample is in the top ten clones. This clonotype occurred many times. Its antigen is not yet known. Base qualities are not provided; no much larger clone lies one nucleotide away.

The CDR3 goes from the cysteine to the phenylalanine over 14 residues. Of all the DNA, just the CDR3 is kept, 42 bases in frame from base 1. V lost 0 bases and J lost 10 bases; the stretch between them is 13 bases long. Per the germline V gene (reference sequence), DFQATT is the CDR1 and SNEGSKA is the CDR2. The TCR was taken from a male donor with ankylosing spondylitis or in good health (not recorded which). The material sequenced was blood, either unsorted or a sorted T cell fraction (not recorded which). The sequence joins TRBV20-1 to TRBJ1-6, with the identity of the D gene unclear. The CDR3: CSARDPSGGSPLHF. The DNA is as follows: TGCAGTGCTAGAGATCCCAGTGGAGGCTCACCCCTCCACTTT.